Below, 31 T cell receptor beta chains from the same sample are listed, as sequenced in a study of beta chain features in type 1 diabetes. Points from the study as a whole: Shorter TCRB CDR3s, moderately but significantly so, marked every one of the four CD4+ subsets in Type 1 diabetes patients.

Antigens for these TCRs are unknown. Every isolated RNA sample was fully reverse transcribed, so sequencing captured expressed TCRB transcripts. Generated by immunoSEQ multiplex PCR, the TCRdb table keeps only in-frame clones and is missing some. The sample has about 650,000 clones, around an eighth seen once. The sample taken for sequencing was naive CD4+ T cells from blood. Every receptor here comes from a man between 25 and 39 years old with type 1 diabetes.

This chain uses TRBV14 with TRBJ2-5, with 8 bases fitting TRBD1. Unmatched junction bases numbered 7, after V lost 2 bases and J lost 5 bases. Germline V gene data show CDR1 as SGHDN and CDR2 as FVKESK. The CDR3 is 15 residues long. The CDR3 DNA reads as TGTGCCAGCAGCCAATCGACAGGGGCTGGGGAGACCCAGTACTTC. Translating it yields CASSQSTGAGETQYF.

This chain links TRBV25-1 with TRBJ2-3, with D maybe TRBD1 (5 bases). V was cut by 5 bases and J by 4 bases, with 16 bases left in between. CDR1 is MGHDK and CDR2 is SYGVNS in the germline V gene. This CDR3 has 15 amino acids. CDR3 region: CASSPPGRVADTQYF. The CDR3 DNA sequence: TGTGCCAGCAGTCCGCCGGGCAGGGTGGCAGATACGCAGTATTTT.

The rearrangement uses TRBV7-2 and TRBJ1-5; the D is unclear. The V gene lost 2 bases and the J gene lost 8 bases, with 16 bases spanning the gap. This CDR3 spans 15 amino acids. From germline, CDR1 is SGHTA and CDR2 FQGNSA. CDR3 residues: CASSLTGFLGKPQHF. The CDR3 DNA reads as TGTGCCAGCAGCTTAACGGGCTTCCTAGGGAAGCCCCAGCATTTT.

There are a few counts of this clone. The rearrangement joins TRBV5-4 to TRBJ2-3; D is undetermined. Trimming removed 6 bases from V and 3 bases from J, with 14 bases in between. The V gene's germline CDR1 is SGHNT and CDR2 YYREEE (reference sequence). This CDR3 is 14 amino acids long. The CDR3 nucleotides read TGTGCCAGCACCCCATCCCCTGGGACAGATACGCAGTATTTT. Its protein is CASTPSPGTDTQYF.

The chain is built from TRBV5-1 and TRBJ2-1; 7 bases are shared with TRBD1. V was pared by 3 bases and J by 6 bases, with 6 bases of the junction left unmatched. Germline V lookup: CDR1 SGHRS, CDR2 YFSETQ. This CDR3 is built from 14 residues. CDR3 in amino acids: CASSSTGTANEQFF. Written as DNA, the CDR3 is TGCGCCAGCAGCTCGACAGGGACGGCCAATGAGCAGTTCTTC.

The rearrangement links TRBV5-4 to TRBJ2-1; D is unclear. This CDR3 has 12 amino acids. CDR1 is SGHNT, CDR2 YYREEE, per germline (reference sequence). The ends were cut back, 5 bases at V and 6 bases at J, with 9 bases in the middle. The CDR3 DNA reads as TGTGCCAGCAGTCTAACTGGCAATGAGCAGTTCTTC. Protein product: CASSLTGNEQFF. Full variable domain (rest looked up from reference TRBV5-4 and TRBJ2-1): ETGVTQSPTHLIKTRGQQVTLRCSSQSGHNTVSWYQQALGQGPQFIFQYYREEENGRGNFPPRFSGLQFPNYSSELNVNALELDDSALYLCASSLTGNEQFFGPGTRLTVL.

This clone was detected only a few times. The chain carries TRBV13 and TRBJ2-1; no reliable D call. CDR3 size: 11 residues. V lost 1 base to trimming and J lost 6 bases, with 1 base between them. The germline CDR1 and CDR2 sequences are PRHDT and FYEKMQ (reference sequence). CDR3 nucleotide sequence: TGTGCCAGCAGCTTAGCCAATGAGCAGTTCTTC. As protein: CASSLANEQFF.

This chain connects TRBV29-1 to TRBJ1-4, with 8 positions matching TRBD1. Germline lookup yields CDR1 SQVTM and CDR2 ANQGSEA. This CDR3 comprises 13 residues. V dropped 0 bases and J dropped 8; count of bases not matched to a gene: 2. The DNA for the CDR3 is TGCAGCGTTGAAGAGACAGGGGTCGAAAAACTGTTTTTT. This sequence encodes CSVEETGVEKLFF.

The chain recombines TRBV7-2 with TRBJ2-5, with D perhaps TRBD1 (5 bases). CDR3 length equals 17 residues. With 5 bases removed from V and 5 bases from J, the gap between germline ends came to 24 bases. Germline values: CDR1 SGHTA, CDR2 FQGNSA. The CDR3 DNA sequence: TGTGCCAGCAGCCCCCGCCAACAACCCAGGGTAGAGGAGACCCAGTACTTC. Translation gives CASSPRQQPRVEETQYF.

The chain employs TRBV4-2 and TRBJ1-2; D might be TRBD1 (5 bases). V shed 6 bases and J shed 4 bases, with 9 bases lying between them. Germline CDR1 and CDR2: LGHNA and YNFKEQ. The length of the CDR3 is 12 residues. DNA of the CDR3: TGTGCCAGCAGTCCAGACAGCTATGGCTACACCTTC. It specifies CASSPDSYGYTF.

This clone was seen a few times. The chain carries TRBV7-8 and TRBJ1-2, with 8 bases fitting TRBD1. CDR3 length equals 15 residues. The ends lost 0 bases at V and 7 bases at J; junction bases unmatched: 7. Germline V gives CDR1 SGHVS, CDR2 FQNEAQ. CDR3 in DNA: TGTGCCAGCAGCTTAGCGGGGCAGGGGGCAGGTGGCTACACCTTC. Protein sequence: CASSLAGQGAGGYTF.

The table lists this clone with a few counts. This chain uses TRBV7-3 with TRBJ2-5; D is unclear. Deletions cut 5 bases from V and 2 bases from J, with 12 bases between. The CDR3 spans 14 residues. Per germline, CDR1 SGHTA and CDR2 FQGTGA. The CDR3 protein is CASSQDGLQETQYF. CDR3 in DNA: TGTGCCAGCAGCCAAGACGGCCTACAAGAGACCCAGTACTTC.

This clone has just a few counts. The chain has TRBV7-3 and TRBJ2-2; D unresolved. This CDR3 is 16 amino acids long. Germline loops: CDR1 SGHTA, CDR2 FQGTGA. The ends were cut back, 2 bases at V and 1 base at J, with 11 bases in the middle. The CDR3 DNA reads as TGTGCCAGCAGCTTAGAGTGGCGGAAGAACACCGGGGAGCTGTTTTTT. Translation: CASSLEWRKNTGELFF.

The V and J genes are TRBV7-2 and TRBJ2-1; 10 bases fit TRBD2. Looked up from germline, CDR1 is SGHTA and CDR2 is FQGNSA. The ends lost 4 bases at V and 0 bases at J; junction bases unmatched: 9. CDR3 length: 18 amino acids. The CDR3 bases are TGTGCCAGCAGCTCACTAGCGGGGCCCTGGAGCTCCTACAATGAGCAGTTCTTC. Its translation is CASSSLAGPWSSYNEQFF. Using reference TRBV7-2 and TRBJ2-1 for the parts outside the CDR3, the full variable domain is GAGVSQSPSNKVTEKGKDVELRCDPISGHTALYWYRQSLGQGLEFLIYFQGNSAPDKSGLPSDRFSAERTGGSVSTLTIQRTQQEDSAVYLCASSSLAGPWSSYNEQFFGPGTRLTVL.

This clone was seen a handful of times. The chain has TRBV7-2 and TRBJ2-7; no reliable D call. CDR1 and CDR2 (germline): SGHTA, FQGNSA. With 5 bases removed from V and 1 base from J, the gap between germline ends came to 12 bases. The CDR3 runs 14 residues. The CDR3 spells CASSDNQESYEQYF. The CDR3 DNA reads as TGTGCCAGCAGCGATAATCAGGAATCCTACGAGCAGTACTTC.

The rearrangement links TRBV5-1 to TRBJ2-7, with TRBD2 as a possible D gene (5 bases). Germline CDR1 SGHRS, CDR2 YFSETQ. The ends were cut back, 5 bases at V and 0 bases at J, with 9 bases in the middle. There are 13 residues in the CDR3. The CDR3: CASSFTSSYEQYF. The CDR3 nucleotides read TGCGCCAGCAGTTTCACTAGCTCCTACGAGCAGTACTTC.

This clone was observed a handful of times. The J gene is TRBJ1-2, the V gene TRBV19; possibly TRBD1 for D (5 bases). Per the germline V gene, CDR1 is LNHDA and CDR2 is SQIVND (reference sequence). The CDR3 has 14 amino acids. The V end was cut by 4 bases, the J end by 6 bases, with 15 bases between. The CDR3 DNA follows: TGTGCCAGTAGTACGGAGACAGCAATACATGGCTACACCTTC. Translated: CASSTETAIHGYTF.

The chain couples TRBV23-1 to TRBJ2-7, with D possibly being TRBD1 (5 bases). TRBV23-1 is identified as an open reading frame with a role that is uncertain. This CDR3 has 15 residues. Trimming cost V 0 bases and J 3 bases, with 12 bases left between them. The chain's CDR3 is CASSQSGRELYEQYF. CDR3 bases: TGCGCCAGCAGTCAATCGGGCAGGGAACTCTACGAGCAGTACTTC.

This clone occurred many times. This chain connects TRBV14 to TRBJ1-6, with D possibly TRBD1 on 6 matching bases. Germline V gene data show CDR1 as SGHDN and CDR2 as FVKESK. The CDR3 totals 14 residues. The V end was cut by 4 bases, the J end by 8 bases, with 12 bases between. This CDR3 reads CASSLQGRDSPLHF. The CDR3 bases are TGTGCCAGCAGCCTACAGGGTCGGGATTCACCCCTCCACTTT. The complete variable domain, with remaining parts taken from reference TRBV14 and TRBJ1-6, reads EAGVTQFPSHSVIEKGQTVTLRCDPISGHDNLYWYRRVMGKEIKFLLHFVKESKQDESGMPNNRFLAERTGGTYSTLKVQPAELEDSGVYFCASSLQGRDSPLHFGNGTRLTVT.

This clone was found a few times. V is TRBV7-8 and J is TRBJ1-2; D is undetermined. Germline lookup yields CDR1 SGHVS and CDR2 FQNEAQ. V lost 7 bases and J 0 bases, leaving 6 bases between the germline ends. This CDR3 region has 12 residues. CDR3 in amino acids: CASTSTNYGYTF. The CDR3 DNA follows: TGTGCCAGCACCTCTACTAACTATGGCTACACCTTC. The entire variable domain, with the rest obtained from reference TRBV7-8 and TRBJ1-2, is as follows: GAGVSQSPRYKVAKRGQDVALRCDPISGHVSLFWYQQALGQGPEFLTYFQNEAQLDKSGLPSDRFFAERPEGSVSTLKIQRTQQEDSAVYLCASTSTNYGYTFGSGTRLTVV.

This clone was detected only a few times. The rearrangement joins TRBV11-3 to TRBJ1-1; D not certain. V was pared by 5 bases and J by 8 bases, with 15 bases between. The CDR3 is made up of 13 amino acids. Per germline, CDR1 SGHNT and CDR2 YENEEA. This chain's CDR3 is CASSPLIRAEAFF. CDR3 bases: TGTGCCAGCAGCCCTCTGATTAGGGCCGAAGCTTTCTTT.

CDR3 sequence (DNA): TGTGCCAGCAGCCGAAGTACCCCGGCCCAAGAGACCCAGTACTTC. This gives the protein CASSRSTPAQETQYF. The chain is built from TRBV7-9 and TRBJ2-5; D not certain. Trimming removed 5 bases at V and 1 base at J, with 14 bases between. This CDR3 is 15 amino acids long. Germline assignment: CDR1 SEHNR and CDR2 FQNEAQ (reference sequence). Supplemented by reference TRBV7-9 and TRBJ2-5, the full variable domain reads DTGVSQNPRHKITKRGQNVTFRCDPISEHNRLYWYRQTLGQGPEFLTYFQNEAQLEKSRLLSDRFSAERPKGSFSTLEIQRTEQGDSAMYLCASSRSTPAQETQYFGPGTRLLVL.

This chain joins TRBV13 and TRBJ1-5, with TRBD1 matching over 7 bases. This CDR3 has 14 residues. The germline V gene encodes CDR1 PRHDT and CDR2 FYEKMQ (reference sequence). Losses at the gene ends were 5 bases for V and 2 bases for J; bases not matched to a gene: 3. The CDR3 region is CASSRGTGNQPQHF. The CDR3 DNA follows: TGTGCCAGCAGCCGCGGGACAGGCAATCAGCCCCAGCATTTT.

This clone was observed a handful of times. A read error may explain this, as a much larger clone is one base away. At the DNA level, this CDR3 is encoded by other sequences in the same sample as well. The chain has TRBV7-2 and TRBJ2-5; D gene unclear. Germline assignment: CDR1 SGHTA and CDR2 FQGNSA. This CDR3 comprises 11 residues. With 6 bases removed from V and 2 bases from J, the gap between germline ends came to 4 bases. The CDR3 bases are TGTGCCAGCAGTTCTCAAGAGACCCAGTACTTC. It yields the protein CASSSQETQYF. Looking up the rest from reference TRBV7-2 and TRBJ2-5 gives the full variable domain: GAGVSQSPSNKVTEKGKDVELRCDPISGHTALYWYRQSLGQGLEFLIYFQGNSAPDKSGLPSDRFSAERTGGSVSTLTIQRTQQEDSAVYLCASSSQETQYFGPGTRLLVL.

The chain combines TRBV29-1 with TRBJ2-3, with a tentative D call TRBD1 (6 bases). Trimming took off 5 bases at V and 3 bases at J, with 12 bases between the two ends. The CDR3 is 13 residues long. CDR1 is SQVTM, CDR2 ANQGSEA, per germline. The CDR3 DNA sequence: TGCAGCGTTTGGGGGCGCGGGACAGATACGCAGTATTTT. Amino acids: CSVWGRGTDTQYF.

This sequence joins TRBV29-1 and TRBJ1-2; D is unclear. This CDR3 comprises 14 residues. V was cut by 1 base and J by 4 bases, with 13 bases left in between. Germline V lookup: CDR1 SQVTM, CDR2 ANQGSEA. The CDR3 bases are TGCAGCGTTGAAGGTGGAGAGCGATCCTATGGCTACACCTTC. It codes for CSVEGGERSYGYTF.

This clone was seen a few times. CDR3 loop: CASTRMGDTQYF. In DNA form, the CDR3 reads TGTGCCAGTACCAGGATGGGAGATACGCAGTATTTT. The chain links TRBV19 to TRBJ2-3; the D is unclear. Germline lookup yields CDR1 LNHDA and CDR2 SQIVND (reference sequence). The CDR3 loop spans 12 amino acids. Trimming removed 7 bases at V and 5 bases at J, with 10 bases between.

The chain combines TRBV4-3 with TRBJ2-7; weak D call: TRBD2 (5 bases). The CDR3 loop spans 15 amino acids. CDR1 is LGHNA and CDR2 is YSLEER in the germline V gene. Trimming left V 0 bases short and J 2 bases short, with 11 bases between. The CDR3 DNA reads TGCGCCAGCAGCCAAGATAGGACTGAGACCTACGAGCAGTACTTC. It encodes CASSQDRTETYEQYF.

In its sample, this clone was seen a few times. The V call is TRBV25-1, the J call TRBJ2-7; 12 nucleotides align to TRBD1. Germline assignment: CDR1 MGHDK and CDR2 SYGVNS. This CDR3 has 15 amino acids. J lost 3 bases, V lost 4 bases, and 4 bases had no gene match. CDR3 sequence (DNA): TGTGCCAGCAGTGTAGGGACAGGGGGCTACTACGAGCAGTACTTC. Protein sequence: CASSVGTGGYYEQYF.

The rearrangement uses TRBV19 and TRBJ2-5, with a weak D call TRBD2 (6 bases). Germline loops: CDR1 LNHDA, CDR2 SQIVND (reference sequence). There are 15 residues in the CDR3. V lost 4 bases to trimming and J lost 7 bases, with 19 bases between them. The CDR3 DNA sequence: TGTGCCAGTAGTAGAAAACCGGGAGACGGAGGGACCCAGTACTTC. Protein product: CASSRKPGDGGTQYF.

The V and J genes are TRBV7-2 and TRBJ2-2; D is unresolved. The CDR3 length is 12 residues. Germline CDR1 reads SGHTA; CDR2 reads FQGNSA. Trimming took 8 bases from V and 6 from J, leaving 10 bases between them. CDR3 coding DNA: TGTGCCAGCCACGGTGTCCCCGGGGAGCTGTTTTTT. Translation gives CASHGVPGELFF.